This T cell receptor beta chain was captured in a study of ipilimumab plus nivolumab after autologous stem cell transplantation. At the level of the study: Typical patient got roughly 5 ipilimumab doses and about eight nivolumab doses (median). The study's findings and limits: Per the authors, repertoire, Treg and microbiota data justify further study.

On this clone itself: What it binds is unknown.

Profiling relied on immunoSEQ multiplex PCR, and the TCRdb table lists in-frame clones only, not all of them. The table records fewer than 30,000 clones, about 86% of them present only once. The V segment lost 6 bases and the J segment 2 bases; nucleotides outside the gene matches: 3. This CDR3 comprises 14 residues. CDR1 SGHRS and CDR2 YFSETQ come from the germline V gene. The sequencing used PBMCs, collected in a trial of ipilimumab plus nivolumab as post-transplant consolidation. V and J are TRBV5-1 and TRBJ2-1, with TRBD2 identical over 9 bases. This TCR was sampled from a male donor with diffuse large B-cell lymphoma. In DNA, the CDR3 is TGCGCCAGCAATGCGGGGGGGCCCTACAATGAGCAGTTCTTC. It encodes CASNAGGPYNEQFF.